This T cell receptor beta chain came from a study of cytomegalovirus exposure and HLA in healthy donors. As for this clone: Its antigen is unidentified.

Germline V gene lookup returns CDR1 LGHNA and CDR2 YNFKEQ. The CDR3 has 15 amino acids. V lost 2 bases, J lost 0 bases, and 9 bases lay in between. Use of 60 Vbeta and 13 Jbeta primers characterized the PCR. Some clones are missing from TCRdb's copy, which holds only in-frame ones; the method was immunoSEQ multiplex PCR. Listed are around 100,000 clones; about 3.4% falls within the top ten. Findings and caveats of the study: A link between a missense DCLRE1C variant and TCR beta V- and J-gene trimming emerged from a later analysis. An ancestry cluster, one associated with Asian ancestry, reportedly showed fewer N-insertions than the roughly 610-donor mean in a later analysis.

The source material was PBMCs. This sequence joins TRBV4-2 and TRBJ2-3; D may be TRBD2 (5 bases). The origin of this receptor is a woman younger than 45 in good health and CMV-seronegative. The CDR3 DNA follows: TGTGCCAGCAGCCAACAAGCGGATAGCACAGATACGCAGTATTTT. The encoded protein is CASSQQADSTDTQYF.